These 25 T cell receptor beta chains came from one sample sequenced in a study of T cells in women clearing cervical HPV infection. Some clones are missing from TCRdb's copy, which holds only in-frame ones; the method was immunoSEQ multiplex PCR. This listing includes tens of thousands of clones. Sequencing was done on a sample of blood buffy coat. The receptors derive from a woman aged 18 to 75 with a cervical HPV16 infection that either progressed to CIN3+ or cleared (not recorded which).

To note about this clone: With the read ending 3 residues before the CDR3 end, the germline J gene is used to fill in that end. J is TRBJ1-5 and V is TRBV2; 7 bases are shared with TRBD1. Trimming cost V 0 bases and J 0 bases; bases outside gene matches: 11. Germline lookup yields CDR1 SNHLY and CDR2 FYNNEI. The CDR3 spans 19 residues. Here the CDR3 reads CASSEAAGQLNYSNQPQHF. The sequenced part of the CDR3 DNA is TGTGCCAGCAGTGAAGCGGCGGGACAGCTAAATTATAGCAATCAGCCC.

About this clone itself: Germline is not matched at one junction end, which may reflect a read error. The read stops 3 residues short of the end of the CDR3; the missing end is completed from the germline J gene. The same CDR3 arises from other DNA sequences in this sample as well. The rearrangement uses TRBV18 and TRBJ1-3; D gene ambiguous. CDR1 and CDR2 (germline): KGHSH, LQKENI. The CDR3 runs 13 residues. The CDR3 sequence is CASSPPIVDTIYF. CDR3 DNA, as far as it was read: TGTGCCAGCTCACCACCGATCGTCGACACT.

A note on this clone: The read halts 3 residues ahead of the CDR3 end, with the missing end drawn from the germline J gene. Other nucleotide sequences from this sample produce the same CDR3. This chain uses TRBV6-1 with TRBJ1-5; D perhaps matches TRBD1 (5 bases). The CDR3 loop spans 14 amino acids. V dropped 4 bases and J dropped 1 base, with 8 bases sitting between them. CDR1 MNHNS and CDR2 SASEGT come from the germline V gene. The CDR3 loop is CASSVSGSNQPQHF. The part of the CDR3 DNA that was read is TGTGCCAGCAGTGTGTCAGGGAGCAATCAGCCC.

With respect to this clone: With the read ending 3 residues before the CDR3 end, the germline J gene is used to fill in that end. V gene TRBV7-6 combines with J gene TRBJ1-4; TRBD1 matches 7 bases. The length of the CDR3 is 16 residues. Germline assignment: CDR1 SGHVS and CDR2 FNYEAQ. With V trimmed by 0 bases and J by 10 bases, 11 bases remained unmatched. CDR3 sequence reads: CASSLANPGQVGKLFF. CDR3 DNA, as far as it was read: TGTGCCAGCAGCTTAGCCAATCCAGGACAGGTTGGAAAA.

Worth noting for this clone: The read finishes 3 residues shy of the CDR3 end, and the germline J gene is used to complete it. This sequence joins TRBV18 and TRBJ1-1; D unclear. This CDR3 is built from 13 residues. The germline CDR1 and CDR2 sequences are KGHSH and LQKENI. Trimming stripped 5 bases from V and 3 bases from J, with 10 bases between. The CDR3 loop reads CASSSNRDTEAFF. CDR3 bases read: TGTGCCAGCTCATCCAACAGAGACACTGAA.

In the case of this clone: The read is 3 residues too short to cover the CDR3 end, so that end is filled in from the germline J gene. The rearrangement uses TRBV30 and TRBJ1-3; D might be TRBD1 (6 bases). From germline, CDR1 is GTSNPN and CDR2 SVGIG (reference sequence). This CDR3 contains 13 residues. V dropped 4 bases and J dropped 4 bases, with 11 bases sitting between them. The chain's CDR3 is CAWTKDSGNTIYF. The DNA read from the CDR3 is TGTGCCTGGACTAAGGACAGCGGAAACACC.

Details on this clone: The CDR3 end is not reached by the read, which stops 3 residues before it; the germline J gene fills it in. Other nucleotide sequences from this sample produce the same CDR3. The chain carries TRBV5-5 and TRBJ1-2; TRBD1 matches 7 bases. Per the germline V gene, CDR1 is SGHKS and CDR2 is YYEKEE (reference sequence). CDR3 length: 12 amino acids. The CDR3 sequence: CASSHGQEGYTF. The sequenced part of the CDR3 DNA is TGTGCCAGCAGCCACGGACAGGAGGGA. Using reference TRBV5-5 and TRBJ1-2 for the parts outside the CDR3, the full variable domain is DAGVTQSPTHLIKTRGQQVTLRCSPISGHKSVSWYQQVLGQGPQFIFQYYEKEERGRGNFPDRFSARQFPNYSSELNVNALLLGDSALYLCASSHGQEGYTFGSGTRLTVV.

With regard to this clone: The read ends 3 residues shy of where the CDR3 ends; the end is completed using the germline J gene. This chain links TRBV5-1 with TRBJ2-7; 16 nucleotides line up with TRBD2. The germline CDR1 and CDR2 sequences are SGHRS and YFSETQ. The J segment lost 5 bases and the V segment lost 5 bases, leaving 16 bases of the junction unmatched. CDR3 size: 19 residues. CDR3 DNA (partial): TGCGCCAGCAGTCACACCGGGACTAGCGGGAGGGCCACTTTCAACGAG. This translates into CASSHTGTSGRATFNE. The full CDR3 protein reads CASSHTGTSGRATFNEQYF.

Comments on this clone: The read stops 3 residues short of the end of the CDR3; the missing end is completed from the germline J gene. This chain joins TRBV6-1 and TRBJ2-3; D is undetermined. CDR3 length: 16 residues. Germline CDR1 is MNHNS and CDR2 is SASEGT. With 2 bases removed from V and 1 base from J, the gap between germline ends came to 13 bases. The CDR3 protein is CASSEYFLSGTDTQYF. Incomplete CDR3 DNA: TGTGCCAGCAGTGAATATTTTCTCTCTGGCACAGATACG.

As regards this clone: The CDR3 goes on 3 residues after the read ends, and that part is filled in from the germline J gene. This chain uses TRBV6-2 or TRBV6-3 with TRBJ2-5, with 11 positions matching TRBD2. The CDR3 runs to 17 residues. V shed 0 bases and J 6 bases; nucleotides not matched to a gene: 9. CDR1 is MNHEY, CDR2 SVGEGT, per germline. The part of the CDR3 DNA that was read is TGTGCCAGCAGTTACTCGATATATAGCGGGGGGGTAAAGACC. As protein: CASSYSIYSGGVKT. The entire CDR3 is CASSYSIYSGGVKTQYF.

Comment on this clone: The read halts 3 residues ahead of the CDR3 end, with the missing end drawn from the germline J gene. The chain employs TRBV19 and TRBJ1-2; D call uncertain. The CDR3 has 12 residues. Per the germline V gene, CDR1 is LNHDA and CDR2 is SQIVND (reference sequence). Trimming removed 2 bases from V and 5 bases from J, with 6 bases in between. CDR3 sequence reads: CASSISPYGYTF. CDR3 DNA (partial): TGTGCCAGTAGTATATCTCCTTATGGC. The entire variable domain, with the rest obtained from reference TRBV19 and TRBJ1-2, is as follows: DGGITQSPKYLFRKEGQNVTLSCEQNLNHDAMYWYRQDPGQGLRLIYYSQIVNDFQKGDIAEGYSVSREKKESFPLTVTSAQKNPTAFYLCASSISPYGYTFGSGTRLTVV.

About this clone itself: The read stops 3 residues short of the end of the CDR3; the missing end is completed from the germline J gene. This rearrangement joins TRBV19 to TRBJ2-1; no firm D call. CDR3 length equals 13 residues. CDR1 is LNHDA, CDR2 SQIVND, per germline (reference sequence). V was shortened by 5 bases and J by 1 base, with 6 bases between the two germline ends. The CDR3 sequence: CASSSVSYNEQFF. The CDR3 DNA, read in part, is TGTGCCAGTAGTTCCGTATCCTACAATGAG. Full variable domain (outside the CDR3, taken from reference TRBV19 and TRBJ2-1): DGGITQSPKYLFRKEGQNVTLSCEQNLNHDAMYWYRQDPGQGLRLIYYSQIVNDFQKGDIAEGYSVSREKKESFPLTVTSAQKNPTAFYLCASSSVSYNEQFFGPGTRLTVL.

Remarks on this clone: The CDR3 goes on 3 residues after the read ends, and that part is filled in from the germline J gene. The V call is TRBV29-1, the J call TRBJ1-1; 8 bases are shared with TRBD1. CDR3 size: 13 residues. In germline, CDR1 is SQVTM, CDR2 ANQGSEA. Trimming took 5 bases from V and 0 from J; bases not matched to a gene: 2. The part of the CDR3 DNA that was read is TGCAGCGTTTCGACAGGGGTGAACACTGAA. Translation gives CSVSTGVNTE. The entire CDR3 protein is CSVSTGVNTEAFF.

The sequenced CDR3 bases are TGTGCCAGCAGCGTTTACCTTTCCCCCGACAATGAC. It specifies CASSVYLSPDND. The full CDR3 is CASSVYLSPDNDYTF. This sequence joins TRBV7-3 and TRBJ1-2; D call uncertain. Read data end 3 residues before the CDR3 end; the end is taken from the germline J gene. The CDR3 has 15 residues. The germline gives CDR1 SGHTA, CDR2 FQGTGA.

In regard to this clone: The observed sequence ends 3 residues before the CDR3 terminus, with the missing tail filled in from the germline J gene. The V gene is TRBV20-1, the J gene TRBJ2-5; TRBD1 matches 7 bases. Trimming at V came to 4 bases and at J to 1 base, leaving 9 bases not matched to a gene. The CDR3 has 15 amino acids. Germline CDR1 DFQATT, CDR2 SNEGSKA (reference sequence). CDR3 bases read: TGCAGTGCTAAAACCGGGACAGACATCCAAGAGACC. Translated: CSAKTGTDIQET. The CDR3, in full, reads CSAKTGTDIQETQYF.

A word on this clone: The read ends 3 residues before the CDR3 terminus; that terminus is restored from the germline J gene. The rearrangement links TRBV19 to TRBJ2-2; 7 nucleotides match TRBD2. The CDR3 consists of 15 residues. Looked up from germline, CDR1 is LNHDA and CDR2 is SQIVND (reference sequence). Losses at the gene ends were 1 base for V and 4 bases for J; bases not matched to a gene: 3. This chain's CDR3 is CASSIGGRGTGELFF. The sequenced part of the CDR3 DNA is TGTGCCAGTAGTATAGGCGGGAGAGGCACCGGGGAG.

A word on this clone: The CDR3 is cut off 3 residues early in the read; its end comes from the germline J gene. The chain joins TRBV12-5 to TRBJ1-2; tentative D call: TRBD1 (5 bases). The CDR3 spans 14 residues. Germline V gene sequence: CDR1 LGHNT, CDR2 FRNRAP. The DNA read from the CDR3 is TGTGCTAGTGCCCCGGGACTAGCGGGCTACGAC. Amino acids: CASAPGLAGYD. The CDR3 reads in full as CASAPGLAGYDYTF.

A word on this clone: The CDR3 end is not reached by the read, which stops 3 residues before it; the germline J gene fills it in. The chain combines TRBV20-1 with TRBJ2-1, with D possibly matching TRBD2 (6 bases). Germline CDR1 is DFQATT and CDR2 is SNEGSKA (reference sequence). Trimming took off 5 bases at V and 4 bases at J, with 18 bases between the two ends. CDR3 size: 15 residues. The CDR3 region is CSAPAGSGEYNEQFF. The sequenced CDR3 bases are TGCAGTGCTCCCGCGGGTTCGGGGGAATACAATGAG.

As concerns this clone: The read finishes 3 residues shy of the CDR3 end, and the germline J gene is used to complete it. The chain uses TRBV4-1 and TRBJ1-5; TRBD1 matches 9 bases. CDR1 is MGHRA, CDR2 YSYEKL, per germline. This CDR3 region has 15 residues. Trimming took 1 base from V and 3 from J; bases not matched to a gene: 1. This CDR3 reads CASSQGTGVNQPQHF. The CDR3 bases that were read are TGCGCCAGCAGCCAAGGGACAGGGGTCAATCAGCCC.

About this clone itself: The read ends 3 residues shy of where the CDR3 ends; the end is completed using the germline J gene. This chain connects TRBV10-1 to TRBJ1-1; TRBD1 matches at 7 bases. The V segment lost 2 bases and the J segment 6 bases; nucleotides outside the gene matches: 0. Germline V gives CDR1 WNHNN, CDR2 SYGVQD (reference sequence). This CDR3 has 12 residues. The sequenced CDR3 bases are TGCGCCAGCAGTGAGGGGACAGCTGAA. This codes for CASSEGTAE. The full CDR3 reads CASSEGTAEAFF.

As concerns this clone: Read sequence stops 3 residues before the CDR3 end, and the germline J gene provides the missing end. The chain combines TRBV7-9 with TRBJ2-5; 9 bases are a match to TRBD2. Germline V gives CDR1 SEHNR, CDR2 FQNEAQ (reference sequence). V shed 5 bases, J shed 6 bases, and the junction held 7 bases outside the gene matches. The CDR3 length is 14 residues. The CDR3 sequence: CASSPRTSDKTQYF. The sequenced part of the CDR3 DNA is TGTGCCAGCAGCCCCCGGACTAGCGATAAGACC.

Turning to this clone: The CDR3 end lies 3 residues beyond the end of the read and is filled in from the germline J gene. The chain couples TRBV20-1 to TRBJ2-3; maybe TRBD2 (6 bases). Trimming shortened V by 3 bases and J by 2 bases, and 12 bases separated the two germline ends. This CDR3 spans 14 amino acids. Germline CDR1 DFQATT, CDR2 SNEGSKA (reference sequence). CDR3 sequence reads: CSASLGGYTDTQYF. CDR3 DNA, as far as it was read: TGCAGTGCTAGCCTTGGGGGGTACACAGATACG.

About this clone itself: The CDR3 is cut off 3 residues early in the read; its end comes from the germline J gene. The rearrangement uses TRBV10-3 and TRBJ2-6; D possibly corresponds to TRBD1 (6 bases). The CDR3 contains 15 residues. Germline CDR1 ENHRY, CDR2 SYGVKD. V was cut by 0 bases and J by 7 bases, with 10 bases left in between. This chain's CDR3 is CAISESRQAANVLTF. The CDR3 DNA, read in part, is TGTGCCATCAGTGAGTCGAGACAGGCCGCCAACGTC.

As to this clone: From the germline J gene comes the end of the CDR3, since the read stops 3 residues before it. This chain joins TRBV7-3 and TRBJ2-5; maybe TRBD2 (7 bases). Germline CDR1 SGHTA, CDR2 FQGTGA. Trimming cost V 2 bases and J 4 bases, with 17 bases left between them. CDR3 length: 16 residues. CDR3 amino acids: CASSLLGGGDSETQYF. The sequenced part of the CDR3 DNA is TGTGCCAGCAGCTTATTGGGGGGGGGCGATTCAGAGACC.

As concerns this clone: The DNA ends 3 residues before the CDR3 does, and the rest of the CDR3 is filled in from the germline J gene. V gene TRBV2 combines with J gene TRBJ2-2; D is perhaps TRBD1 (6 bases). The germline gives CDR1 SNHLY, CDR2 FYNNEI. The CDR3 consists of 12 residues. The chain's CDR3 is CASSERDTWLFF. The CDR3 bases that were read are TGTGCCAGCAGTGAAAGGGACACTTGG.